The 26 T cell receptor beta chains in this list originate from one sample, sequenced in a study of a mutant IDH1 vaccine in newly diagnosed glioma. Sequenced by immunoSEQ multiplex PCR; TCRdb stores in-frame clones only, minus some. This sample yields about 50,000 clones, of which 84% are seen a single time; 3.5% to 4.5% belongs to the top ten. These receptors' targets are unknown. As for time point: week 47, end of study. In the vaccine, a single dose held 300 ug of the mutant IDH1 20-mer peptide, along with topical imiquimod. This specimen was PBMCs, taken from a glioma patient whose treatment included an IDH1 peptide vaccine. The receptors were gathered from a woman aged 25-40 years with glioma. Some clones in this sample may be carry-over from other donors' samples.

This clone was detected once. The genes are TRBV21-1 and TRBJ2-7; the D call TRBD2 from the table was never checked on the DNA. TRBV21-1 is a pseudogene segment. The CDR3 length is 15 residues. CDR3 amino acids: CASSKGGGSSYEQYF. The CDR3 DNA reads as TGTGCCAGCAGCAAGGGGGGGGGAAGCTCCTACGAGCAGTACTTC.

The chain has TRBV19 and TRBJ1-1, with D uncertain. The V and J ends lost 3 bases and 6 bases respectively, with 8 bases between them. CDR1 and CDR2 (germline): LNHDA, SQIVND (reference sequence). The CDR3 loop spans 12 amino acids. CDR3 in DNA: TGTGCCAGTAGTATTCCCGGCGCTGAAGCTTTCTTT. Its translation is CASSIPGAEAFF. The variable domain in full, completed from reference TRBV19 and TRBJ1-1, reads DGGITQSPKYLFRKEGQNVTLSCEQNLNHDAMYWYRQDPGQGLRLIYYSQIVNDFQKGDIAEGYSVSREKKESFPLTVTSAQKNPTAFYLCASSIPGAEAFFGQGTRLTVV.

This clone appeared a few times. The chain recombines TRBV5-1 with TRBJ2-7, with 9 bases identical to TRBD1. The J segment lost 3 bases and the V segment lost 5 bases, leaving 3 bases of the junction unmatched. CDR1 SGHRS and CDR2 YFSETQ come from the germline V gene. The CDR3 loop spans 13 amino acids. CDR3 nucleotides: TGCGCCAGCAGTACAGGGGGCGGCTACGAGCAGTACTTC. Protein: CASSTGGGYEQYF.

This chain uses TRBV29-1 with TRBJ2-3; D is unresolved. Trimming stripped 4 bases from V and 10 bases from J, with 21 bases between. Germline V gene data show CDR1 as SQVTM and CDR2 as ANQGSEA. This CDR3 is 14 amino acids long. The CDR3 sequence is CSVGTSGSPRAQYF. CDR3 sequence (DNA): TGCAGCGTTGGGACCTCCGGATCCCCTAGGGCGCAGTATTTT.

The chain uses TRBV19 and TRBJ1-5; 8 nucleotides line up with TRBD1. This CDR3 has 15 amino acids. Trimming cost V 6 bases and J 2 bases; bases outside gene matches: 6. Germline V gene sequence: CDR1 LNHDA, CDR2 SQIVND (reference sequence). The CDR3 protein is CASRRDRWGNQPQHF. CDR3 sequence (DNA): TGTGCCAGTAGACGGGACAGGTGGGGCAATCAGCCCCAGCATTTT.

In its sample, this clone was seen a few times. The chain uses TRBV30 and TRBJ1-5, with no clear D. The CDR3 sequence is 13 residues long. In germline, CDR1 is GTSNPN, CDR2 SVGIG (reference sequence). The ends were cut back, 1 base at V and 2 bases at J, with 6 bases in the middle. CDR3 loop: CAWSAIGNQPQHF. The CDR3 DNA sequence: TGTGCCTGGAGTGCAATTGGCAATCAGCCCCAGCATTTT.

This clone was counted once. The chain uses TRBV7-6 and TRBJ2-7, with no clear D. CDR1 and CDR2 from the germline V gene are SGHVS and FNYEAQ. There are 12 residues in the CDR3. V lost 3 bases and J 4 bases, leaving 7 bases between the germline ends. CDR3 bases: TGTGCCAGCAGCTTTGTGGGATACGAGCAGTACTTC. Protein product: CASSFVGYEQYF.

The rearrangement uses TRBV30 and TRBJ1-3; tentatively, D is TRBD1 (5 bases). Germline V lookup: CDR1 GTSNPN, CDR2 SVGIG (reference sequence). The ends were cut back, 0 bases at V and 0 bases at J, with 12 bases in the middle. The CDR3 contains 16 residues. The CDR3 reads CAWSVFGGASGNTIYF. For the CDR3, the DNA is TGTGCCTGGAGTGTTTTTGGAGGGGCCTCTGGAAACACCATATATTTT.

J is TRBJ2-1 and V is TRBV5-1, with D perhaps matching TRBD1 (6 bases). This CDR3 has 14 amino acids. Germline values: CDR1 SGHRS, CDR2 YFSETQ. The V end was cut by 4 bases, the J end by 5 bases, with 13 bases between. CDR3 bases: TGCGCCAGCAGCGCCCTGGGGGCGGACAATGAGCAGTTCTTC. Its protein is CASSALGADNEQFF.

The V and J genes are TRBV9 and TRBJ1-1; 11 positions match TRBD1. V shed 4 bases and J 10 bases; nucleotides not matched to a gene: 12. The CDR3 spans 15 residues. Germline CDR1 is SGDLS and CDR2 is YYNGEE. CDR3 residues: CASSPIGDRGSGAFF. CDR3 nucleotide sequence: TGTGCCAGCAGCCCAATAGGGGACAGGGGGTCGGGAGCTTTCTTT.

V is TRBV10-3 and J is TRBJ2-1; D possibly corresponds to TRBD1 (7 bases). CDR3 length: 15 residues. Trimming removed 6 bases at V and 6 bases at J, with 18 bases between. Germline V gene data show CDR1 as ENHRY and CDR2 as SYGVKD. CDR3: CAIRGGRGDPNEQFF. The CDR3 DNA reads TGTGCCATCAGAGGGGGCCGCGGGGATCCCAATGAGCAGTTCTTC.

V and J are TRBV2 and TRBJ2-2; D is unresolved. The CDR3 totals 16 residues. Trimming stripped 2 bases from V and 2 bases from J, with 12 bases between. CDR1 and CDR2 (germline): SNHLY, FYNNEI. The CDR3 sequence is CASSELAATNTGELFF. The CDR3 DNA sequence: TGTGCCAGCAGTGAATTGGCGGCTACTAACACCGGGGAGCTGTTTTTT.

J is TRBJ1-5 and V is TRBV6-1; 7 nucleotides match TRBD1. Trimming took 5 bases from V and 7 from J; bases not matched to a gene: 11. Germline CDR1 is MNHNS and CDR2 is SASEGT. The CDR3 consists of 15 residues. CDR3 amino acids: CASSPQTGTGQPQHF. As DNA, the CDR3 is TGTGCCAGCAGTCCGCAGACAGGGACCGGGCAGCCCCAGCATTTT.

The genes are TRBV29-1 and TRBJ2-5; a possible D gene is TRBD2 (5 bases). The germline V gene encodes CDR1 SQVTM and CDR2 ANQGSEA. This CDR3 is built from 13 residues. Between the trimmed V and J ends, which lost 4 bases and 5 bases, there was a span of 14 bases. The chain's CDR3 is CSVGGGVFETQYF. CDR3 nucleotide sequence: TGCAGCGTTGGAGGAGGAGTATTTGAGACCCAGTACTTC.

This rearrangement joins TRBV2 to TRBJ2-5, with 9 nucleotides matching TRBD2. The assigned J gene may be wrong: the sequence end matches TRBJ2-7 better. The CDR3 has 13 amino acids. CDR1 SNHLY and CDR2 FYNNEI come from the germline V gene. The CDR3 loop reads CASISSGIYEQYF. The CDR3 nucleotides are TGTGCCAGCATTTCTAGCGGGATCTACGAGCAGTACTTC.

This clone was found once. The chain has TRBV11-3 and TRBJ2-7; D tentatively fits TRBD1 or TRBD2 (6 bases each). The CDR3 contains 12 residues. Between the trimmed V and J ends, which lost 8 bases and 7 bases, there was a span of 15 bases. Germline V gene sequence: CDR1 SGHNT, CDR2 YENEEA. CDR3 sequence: CASGRLGGEQYF. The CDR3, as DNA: TGTGCCAGCGGCCGACTAGGGGGGGAGCAGTACTTC.

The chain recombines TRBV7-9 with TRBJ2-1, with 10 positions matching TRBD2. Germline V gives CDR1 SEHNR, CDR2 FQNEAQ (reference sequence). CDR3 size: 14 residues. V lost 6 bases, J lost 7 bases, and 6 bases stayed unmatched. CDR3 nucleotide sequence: TGTGCCAGCAGTGTAACTAGCGGGATGAATGAGCAGTTCTTC. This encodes CASSVTSGMNEQFF.

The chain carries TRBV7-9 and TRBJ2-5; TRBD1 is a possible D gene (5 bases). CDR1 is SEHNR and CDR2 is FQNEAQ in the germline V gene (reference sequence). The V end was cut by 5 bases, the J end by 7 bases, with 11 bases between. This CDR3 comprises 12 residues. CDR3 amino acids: CASSLDKVTQYF. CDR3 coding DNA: TGTGCCAGCAGCCTGGACAAGGTGACCCAGTACTTC.

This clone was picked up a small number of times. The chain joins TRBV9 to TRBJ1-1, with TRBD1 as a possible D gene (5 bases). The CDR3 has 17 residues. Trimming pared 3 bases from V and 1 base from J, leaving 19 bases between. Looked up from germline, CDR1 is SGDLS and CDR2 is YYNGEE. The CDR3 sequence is CASSAFRRQGWNTEAFF. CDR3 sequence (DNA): TGTGCCAGCAGCGCCTTTCGACGGCAGGGCTGGAACACTGAAGCTTTCTTT.

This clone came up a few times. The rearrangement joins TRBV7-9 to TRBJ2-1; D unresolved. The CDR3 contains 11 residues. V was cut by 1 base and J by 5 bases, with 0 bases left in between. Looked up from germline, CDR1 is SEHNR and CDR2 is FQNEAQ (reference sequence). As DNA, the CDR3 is TGTGCCAGCAGCTTAGACAATGAGCAGTTCTTC. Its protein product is CASSLDNEQFF.

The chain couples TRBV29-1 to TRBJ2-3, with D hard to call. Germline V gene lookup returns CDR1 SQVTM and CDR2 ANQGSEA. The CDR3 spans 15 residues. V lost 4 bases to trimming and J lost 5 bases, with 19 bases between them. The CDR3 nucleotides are TGCAGCGTTGTTCGGTCGGGCACGTCGTTAGATACGCAGTATTTT. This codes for CSVVRSGTSLDTQYF.

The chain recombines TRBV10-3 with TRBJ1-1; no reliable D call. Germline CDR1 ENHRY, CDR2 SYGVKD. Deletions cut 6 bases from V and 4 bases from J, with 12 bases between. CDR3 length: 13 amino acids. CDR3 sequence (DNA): TGTGCCATCAGCCTAACCGGGAGCACTGAAGCTTTCTTT. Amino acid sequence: CAISLTGSTEAFF.

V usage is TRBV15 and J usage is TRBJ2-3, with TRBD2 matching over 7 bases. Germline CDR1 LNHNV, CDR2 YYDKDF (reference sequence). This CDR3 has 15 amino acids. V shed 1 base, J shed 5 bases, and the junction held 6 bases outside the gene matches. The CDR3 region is CATSRGTAGKDTQYF. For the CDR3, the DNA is TGTGCCACCAGCAGAGGAACAGCGGGAAAAGATACGCAGTATTTT.

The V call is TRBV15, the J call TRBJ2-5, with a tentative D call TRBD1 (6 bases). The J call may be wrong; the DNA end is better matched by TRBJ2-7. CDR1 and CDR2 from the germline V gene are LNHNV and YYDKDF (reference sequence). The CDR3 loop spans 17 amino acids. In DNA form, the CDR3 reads TGTGCCACCAGCAGAGATTTGACAGGTCCCCCTGTAGACGAGCAGTACTTC. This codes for CATSRDLTGPPVDEQYF.

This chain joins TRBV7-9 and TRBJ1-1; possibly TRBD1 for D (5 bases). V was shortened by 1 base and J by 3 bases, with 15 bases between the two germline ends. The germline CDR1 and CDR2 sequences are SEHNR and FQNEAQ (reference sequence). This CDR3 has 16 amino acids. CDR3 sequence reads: CASSLVMGGEDTEAFF. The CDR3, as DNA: TGTGCCAGCAGCTTAGTGATGGGGGGTGAGGACACTGAAGCTTTCTTT.

The CDR3: CATSRQDRQETQYF. The CDR3 DNA sequence: TGTGCCACCAGCAGACAGGACAGACAAGAGACCCAGTACTTC. The V gene is TRBV15, the J gene TRBJ2-5; D might be TRBD1 (6 bases). Germline lookup yields CDR1 LNHNV and CDR2 YYDKDF (reference sequence). V dropped 2 bases and J dropped 2 bases, with 9 bases sitting between them. The CDR3 sequence is 14 residues long.